This TCR beta chain was profiled in a study of cytomegalovirus exposure and HLA in healthy donors. Study-wide results and limits: Reportedly, TCR beta sequences accurately predicted HLA-A and HLA-B alleles in most subjects. Accounts indicate the classifier identified cytomegalovirus status with strong specificity and sensitivity.

Per the germline V gene, CDR1 is SGHVS and CDR2 is FQNEAQ. The CDR3 runs to 13 residues. Losses at the gene ends were 4 bases for V and 5 bases for J; bases not matched to a gene: 0. The PCR employed 60 Vbeta primers together with 13 Jbeta primers. The protocol was immunoSEQ multiplex PCR, while the TCRdb copy is restricted to in-frame clones and leaves out a portion. The repertoire consists of about 52,000 clones, with 45% to 70% occurring once and the leading ten covering approximately 12%. This clone was counted between two and nine times. The antigen is not known. J is TRBJ2-2 and V is TRBV7-8; 8 bases match TRBD2. Sequencing used PBMCs. The clonotype originates from a human donor in good health. The CDR3 DNA reads TGTGCCAGCAGCTCTAGCGGGACCGGGGAGCTGTTTTTT. It specifies CASSSSGTGELFF.